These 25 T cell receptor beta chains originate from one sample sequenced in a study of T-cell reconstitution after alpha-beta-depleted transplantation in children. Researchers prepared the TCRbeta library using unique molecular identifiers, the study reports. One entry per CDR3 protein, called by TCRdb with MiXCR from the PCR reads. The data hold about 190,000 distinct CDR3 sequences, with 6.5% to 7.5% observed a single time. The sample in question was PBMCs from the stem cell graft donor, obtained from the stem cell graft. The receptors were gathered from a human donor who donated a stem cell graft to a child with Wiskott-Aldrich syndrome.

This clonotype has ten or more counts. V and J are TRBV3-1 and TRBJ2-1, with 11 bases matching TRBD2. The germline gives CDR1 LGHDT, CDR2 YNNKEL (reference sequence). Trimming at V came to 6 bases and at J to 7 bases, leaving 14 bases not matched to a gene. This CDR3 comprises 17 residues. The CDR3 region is CASRVSGRAEVRNEQFF. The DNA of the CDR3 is TGTGCCAGCAGAGTTAGCGGGAGGGCAGAGGTGAGAAATGAGCAGTTCTTC.

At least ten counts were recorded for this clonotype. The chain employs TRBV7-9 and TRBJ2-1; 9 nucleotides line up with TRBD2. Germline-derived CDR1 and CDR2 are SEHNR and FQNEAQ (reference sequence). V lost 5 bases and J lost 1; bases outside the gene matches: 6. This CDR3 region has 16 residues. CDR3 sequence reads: CASSPLAGQSYNEQFF. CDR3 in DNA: TGTGCCAGCAGCCCGCTAGCGGGGCAGTCCTACAATGAGCAGTTCTTC.

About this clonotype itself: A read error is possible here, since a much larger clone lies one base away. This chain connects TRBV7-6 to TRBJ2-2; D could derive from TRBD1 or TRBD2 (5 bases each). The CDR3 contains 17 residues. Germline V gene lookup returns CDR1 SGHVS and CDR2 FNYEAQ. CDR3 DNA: TGTGCCAGCAGTCCCGGAGTCTCCGGGGCGAACAACGGGGAGCTGTTTTTT. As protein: CASSPGVSGANNGELFF. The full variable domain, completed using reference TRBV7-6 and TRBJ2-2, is GAGVSQSPRYKVTKRGQDVALRCDPISGHVSLYWYRQALGQGPEFLTYFNYEAQQDKSGLPNDRFSAERPEGSISTLTIQRTEQRDSAMYRCASSPGVSGANNGELFFGEGSRLTVL.

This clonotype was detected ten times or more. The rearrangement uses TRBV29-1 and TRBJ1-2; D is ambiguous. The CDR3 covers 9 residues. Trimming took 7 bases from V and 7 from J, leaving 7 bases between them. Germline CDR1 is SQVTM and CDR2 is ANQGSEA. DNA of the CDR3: TGCAGCGCCGACGGTGGCTACACCTTC. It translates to CSADGGYTF.

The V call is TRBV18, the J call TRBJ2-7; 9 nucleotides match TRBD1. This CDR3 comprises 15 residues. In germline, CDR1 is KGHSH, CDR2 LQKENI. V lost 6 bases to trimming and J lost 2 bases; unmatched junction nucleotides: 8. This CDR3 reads CASSGQGKNPYEQYF. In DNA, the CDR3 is TGTGCCAGCTCCGGACAGGGGAAAAACCCCTACGAGCAGTACTTC.

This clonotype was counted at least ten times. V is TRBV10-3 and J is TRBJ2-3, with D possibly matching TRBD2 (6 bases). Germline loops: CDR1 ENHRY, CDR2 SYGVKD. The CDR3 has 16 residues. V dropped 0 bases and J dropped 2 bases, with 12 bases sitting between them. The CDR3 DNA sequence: TGTGCCATCAGTGAGTCCGGCGGGACGAACACAGATACGCAGTATTTT. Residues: CAISESGGTNTDTQYF.

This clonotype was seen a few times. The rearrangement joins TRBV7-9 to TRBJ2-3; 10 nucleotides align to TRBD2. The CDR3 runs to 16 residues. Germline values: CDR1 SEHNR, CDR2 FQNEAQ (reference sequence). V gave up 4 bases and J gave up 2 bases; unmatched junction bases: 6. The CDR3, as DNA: TGTGCCAGCAGCTCCCCTAGCGGGAGAAACACAGATACGCAGTATTTT. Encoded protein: CASSSPSGRNTDTQYF.

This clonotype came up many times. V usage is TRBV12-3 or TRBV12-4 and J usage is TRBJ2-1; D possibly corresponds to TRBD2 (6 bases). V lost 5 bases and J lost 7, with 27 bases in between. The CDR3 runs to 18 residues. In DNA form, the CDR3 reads TGTGCCAGCAGTGGGGAGACTTTCGGGACTTACAAATGGAATGAGCAGTTCTTC. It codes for CASSGETFGTYKWNEQFF.

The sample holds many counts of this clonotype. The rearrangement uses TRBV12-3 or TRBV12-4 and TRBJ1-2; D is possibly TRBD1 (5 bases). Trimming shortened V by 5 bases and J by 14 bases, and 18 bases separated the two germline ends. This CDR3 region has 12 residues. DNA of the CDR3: TGTGCCAGCAGTCCATTCGGGACCGCCGGAACCTTC. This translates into CASSPFGTAGTF.

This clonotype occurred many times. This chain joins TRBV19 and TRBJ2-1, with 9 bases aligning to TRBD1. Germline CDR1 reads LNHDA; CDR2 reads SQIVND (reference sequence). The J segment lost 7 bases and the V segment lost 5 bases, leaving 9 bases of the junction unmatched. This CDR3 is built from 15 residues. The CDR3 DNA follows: TGTGCCAGTAGTCTCCTCGGGACAGGGTATAATGAGCAGTTCTTC. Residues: CASSLLGTGYNEQFF.

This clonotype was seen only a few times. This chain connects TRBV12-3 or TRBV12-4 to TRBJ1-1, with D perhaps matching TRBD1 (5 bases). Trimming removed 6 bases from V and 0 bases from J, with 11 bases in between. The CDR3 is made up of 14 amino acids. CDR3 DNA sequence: TGTGCCAGCAGCCTACAGGTCCTGAACACTGAAGCTTTCTTT. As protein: CASSLQVLNTEAFF.

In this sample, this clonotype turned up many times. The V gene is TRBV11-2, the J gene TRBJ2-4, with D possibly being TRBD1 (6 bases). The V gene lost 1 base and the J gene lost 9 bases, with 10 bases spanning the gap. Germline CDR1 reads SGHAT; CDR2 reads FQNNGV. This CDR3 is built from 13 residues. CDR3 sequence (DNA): TGTGCCAGCAGCTTAGTTGGGGGCATCATTCAGTACTTC. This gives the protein CASSLVGGIIQYF.

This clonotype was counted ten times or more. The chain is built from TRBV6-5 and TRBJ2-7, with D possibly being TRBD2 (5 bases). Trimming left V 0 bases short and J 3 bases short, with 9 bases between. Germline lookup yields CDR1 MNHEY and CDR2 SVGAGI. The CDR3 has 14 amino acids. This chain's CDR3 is CASSYSEGFYEQYF. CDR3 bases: TGTGCCAGCAGTTACTCTGAGGGCTTCTACGAGCAGTACTTC.

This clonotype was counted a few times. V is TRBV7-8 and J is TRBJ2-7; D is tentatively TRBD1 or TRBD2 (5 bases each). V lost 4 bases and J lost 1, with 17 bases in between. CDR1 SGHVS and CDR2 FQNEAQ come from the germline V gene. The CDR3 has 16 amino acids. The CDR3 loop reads CASSSTPGTVSYEQYF. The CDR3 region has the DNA TGTGCCAGCAGCTCGACTCCCGGGACGGTGTCCTACGAGCAGTACTTC.

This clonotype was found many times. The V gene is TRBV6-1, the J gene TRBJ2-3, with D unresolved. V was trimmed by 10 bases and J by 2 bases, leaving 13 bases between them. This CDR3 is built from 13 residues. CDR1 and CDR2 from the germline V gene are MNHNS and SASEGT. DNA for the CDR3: TGTGCCATACGACATGAGCTCACAGATACGCAGTATTTT. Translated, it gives CAIRHELTDTQYF.

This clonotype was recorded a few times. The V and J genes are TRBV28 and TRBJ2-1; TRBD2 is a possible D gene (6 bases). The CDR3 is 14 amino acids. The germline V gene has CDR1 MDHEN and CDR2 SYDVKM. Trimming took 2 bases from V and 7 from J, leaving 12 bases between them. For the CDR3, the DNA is TGTGCCAGCAGTTTAGGGACTGAGCTTAATGAGCAGTTCTTC. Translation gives CASSLGTELNEQFF.

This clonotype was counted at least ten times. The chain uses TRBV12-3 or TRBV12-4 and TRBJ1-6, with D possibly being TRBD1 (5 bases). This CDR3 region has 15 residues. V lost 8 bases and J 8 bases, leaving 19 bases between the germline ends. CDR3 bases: TGTGCCAGCGCTTCTACGGGGCGCTGGGATTCACCCCTCCACTTT. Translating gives CASASTGRWDSPLHF.

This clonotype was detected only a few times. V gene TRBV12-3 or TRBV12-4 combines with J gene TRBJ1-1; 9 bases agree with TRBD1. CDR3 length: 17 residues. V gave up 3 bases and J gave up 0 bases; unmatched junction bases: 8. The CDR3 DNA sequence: TGTGCCAGCAGTTTGGGACAGGGTGTATTGATGAACACTGAAGCTTTCTTT. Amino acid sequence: CASSLGQGVLMNTEAFF.

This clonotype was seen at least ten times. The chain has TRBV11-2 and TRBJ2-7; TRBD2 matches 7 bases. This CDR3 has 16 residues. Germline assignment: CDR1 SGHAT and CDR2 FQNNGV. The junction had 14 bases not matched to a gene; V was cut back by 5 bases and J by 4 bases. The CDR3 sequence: CASSTGRVRIDYEQYF. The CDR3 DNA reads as TGTGCCAGCAGCACTGGGAGGGTCAGGATCGATTACGAGCAGTACTTC.

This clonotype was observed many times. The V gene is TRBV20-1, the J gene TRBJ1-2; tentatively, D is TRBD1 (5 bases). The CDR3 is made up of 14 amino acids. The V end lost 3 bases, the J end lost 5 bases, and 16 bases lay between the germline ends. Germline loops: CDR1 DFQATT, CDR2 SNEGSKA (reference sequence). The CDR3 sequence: CSASKSGAKYGYTF. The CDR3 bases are TGCAGTGCTAGTAAAAGTGGGGCAAAATATGGCTACACCTTC.

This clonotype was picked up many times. The CDR3 DNA follows: TGCAGTGCTAGGGGAGAGACCCAGTACTTC. Residues: CSARGETQYF. The V and J genes are TRBV20-1 and TRBJ2-5; D gene unclear. Trimming stripped 3 bases from V and 4 bases from J, with 3 bases between. CDR1 is DFQATT, CDR2 SNEGSKA, per germline (reference sequence). The CDR3 is made up of 10 amino acids.

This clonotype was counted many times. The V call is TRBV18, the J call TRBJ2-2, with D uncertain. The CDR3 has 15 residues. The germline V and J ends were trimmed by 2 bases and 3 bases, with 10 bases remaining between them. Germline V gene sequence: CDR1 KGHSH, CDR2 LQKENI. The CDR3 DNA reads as TGTGCCAGCTCACCAATGGGTCTGCACACCGGGGAGCTGTTTTTT. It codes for CASSPMGLHTGELFF.

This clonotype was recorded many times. The CDR3 loop is CATSRDAGDSSYEQYF. For the CDR3, the DNA is TGTGCCACCAGCAGAGATGCGGGGGACAGCTCCTACGAGCAGTACTTC. V and J are TRBV15 and TRBJ2-7, with D possibly being TRBD1 or TRBD2 (7 bases each). This CDR3 is 16 amino acids long. Deletions cut 0 bases from V and 0 bases from J, with 12 bases between. CDR1 and CDR2 from the germline V gene are LNHNV and YYDKDF (reference sequence).

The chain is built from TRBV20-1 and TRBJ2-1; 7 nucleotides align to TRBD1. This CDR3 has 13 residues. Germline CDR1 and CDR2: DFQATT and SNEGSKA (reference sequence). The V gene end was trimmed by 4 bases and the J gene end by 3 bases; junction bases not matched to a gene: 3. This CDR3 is CSATGGIYNEQFF. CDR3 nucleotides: TGCAGTGCTACAGGGGGAATCTACAATGAGCAGTTCTTC.

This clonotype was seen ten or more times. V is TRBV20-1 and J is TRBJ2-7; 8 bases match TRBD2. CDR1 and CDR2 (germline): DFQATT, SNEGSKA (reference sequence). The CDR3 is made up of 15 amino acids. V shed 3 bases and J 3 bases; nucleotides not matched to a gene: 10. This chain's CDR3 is CSASPRSGGYYEQYF. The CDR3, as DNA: TGCAGTGCTAGCCCCAGGAGCGGGGGCTACTACGAGCAGTACTTC.